This T cell receptor beta chain was retrieved from a study of cytomegalovirus exposure and HLA in healthy donors. This clone was observed a handful of times. CDR3 length: 15 residues. Germline V gives CDR1 MNHEY, CDR2 SVGAGI. V was pared by 0 bases and J by 2 bases, with 2 bases of the junction left unmatched. A multiplex PCR was run with 60 Vbeta primers and 13 Jbeta primers. Sequenced by immunoSEQ multiplex PCR; TCRdb stores in-frame clones only, minus some. The data show 120,000 or so clones, 65% to 80% seen once. This chain joins TRBV6-5 and TRBJ2-7; 9 nucleotides agree with TRBD1. Sequences were obtained from PBMCs. The source is a human donor in good health. CDR3 DNA: TGTGCCAGCAGTTACTCCGACAGGGGGACCTACGAGCAGTACTTC. Encoded protein: CASSYSDRGTYEQYF.